These 25 T cell receptor beta chains were sequenced from one sample in a study of regulatory T cells in long-lasting Graves disease. Described time point: newly diagnosed GD, antithyroid drugs for less than 3 months. Generation of the TCR library employed RNA extracted from PBMCs. HTBI primers from iRepertoire and Arm-PCR of CDR3 regions yielded the TCR beta libraries. MiXCR, applied by TCRdb to the multiplex PCR reads, yields one record per CDR3 protein. The sample has 680,000 or so distinct CDR3 sequences; approximately 15% are singletons. The data were also submitted as part of a second study, on T cells in Graves' hyperthyroidism and ophthalmopathy.

The sequences come from peripheral blood mononuclear cells (PBMCs), collected at new diagnosis, from a patient treated with antithyroid drugs. The receptors were sampled from a woman aged 25 to 39 with Graves disease.

This clonotype was counted a few times. The gene calls are TRBV3-1 and TRBJ2-7, with TRBD2 matching over 8 bases. The CDR3 has 15 amino acids. J was trimmed by 0 bases and V by 5 bases; bases with no gene match: 6. The germline V gene has CDR1 LGHDT and CDR2 YNNKEL (reference sequence). The CDR3 is CASSWSGGGSYEQYF. As DNA, the CDR3 is TGTGCCAGCAGCTGGAGCGGGGGCGGCTCCTACGAGCAGTACTTC.

This clonotype was observed many times. This chain links TRBV6-1 with TRBJ2-7; a weak D match, TRBD1 (6 bases). The CDR3 covers 17 residues. Trimming pared 5 bases from V and 3 bases from J, leaving 23 bases between. Germline lookup yields CDR1 MNHNS and CDR2 SASEGT. CDR3 coding DNA: TGTGCCAGCAGTCAGCTTAAAACAGGGAGAGTTGGCTACGAGCAGTACTTC. Protein: CASSQLKTGRVGYEQYF.

This clonotype was counted at least ten times. CDR3 sequence reads: CASSPTWDRISPSTDTQYF. The CDR3 DNA sequence: TGTGCCAGCAGTCCAACCTGGGACAGGATAAGTCCTAGCACAGATACGCAGTATTTT. The rearrangement joins TRBV27 to TRBJ2-3, with TRBD1 matching 8 bases. This CDR3 region has 19 residues. Germline trimming cut 5 bases from V and 0 bases from J; bases unmatched to any gene: 16. Germline CDR1 MNHEY, CDR2 SMNVEV (reference sequence).

This CDR3 is CASSALRDRRYNEQFF. CDR3 sequence (DNA): TGTGCCAGCAGTGCCCTCCGGGACAGACGATACAATGAGCAGTTCTTC. The genes are TRBV6-2 or TRBV6-3 and TRBJ2-1, with 7 nucleotides matching TRBD1. After removal of 5 bases from V and 4 bases from J, the junction contained 11 bases not matched to a gene. CDR3 length: 16 residues. From germline, CDR1 is MNHEY and CDR2 SVGEGT.

This clonotype was recorded at least ten times. The genes are TRBV30 and TRBJ1-2; D possibly corresponds to TRBD1 (5 bases). The germline CDR1 and CDR2 sequences are GTSNPN and SVGIG (reference sequence). The CDR3 length is 13 residues. V was shortened by 0 bases and J by 11 bases, with 16 bases between the two germline ends. The CDR3 nucleotides are TGTGCCTGGAGTGTGTTTCGGGCCCAGGGTTACACCTTC. This gives the protein CAWSVFRAQGYTF.

This clonotype showed up many times. V usage is TRBV11-1 and J usage is TRBJ2-5; D may be TRBD1 (6 bases). The CDR3 is made up of 15 amino acids. Germline values: CDR1 SGHAT, CDR2 FQDESV (reference sequence). V lost 7 bases to trimming and J lost 5 bases, with 20 bases between them. The CDR3 region has the DNA TGTGCCAGCAACCATGCTCCACAGGGTACGGAGACCCAGTACTTC. Its protein product is CASNHAPQGTETQYF.

V gene TRBV6-1 combines with J gene TRBJ1-1; TRBD1 is a possible D gene (5 bases). V was clipped by 5 bases and J by 0 bases, with 19 bases between them. The CDR3 is 17 residues long. Per the germline V gene, CDR1 is MNHNS and CDR2 is SASEGT. CDR3 coding DNA: TGTGCCAGCAGTATGCCACCTCTAGACAGAATGAACACTGAAGCTTTCTTT. Amino acid sequence: CASSMPPLDRMNTEAFF.

This clonotype was counted only a few times. This chain links TRBV3-1 with TRBJ1-5; 9 bases map to TRBD1. Germline V gene sequence: CDR1 LGHDT, CDR2 YNNKEL (reference sequence). CDR3 length equals 15 residues. J lost 7 bases, V lost 1 base, and 5 bases had no gene match. The DNA of the CDR3 is TGTGCCAGCAGCCAAGGAGGGACAGGGTCCCAGCCCCAGCATTTT. This codes for CASSQGGTGSQPQHF.

This clonotype was counted ten times or more. This chain uses TRBV6-1 with TRBJ2-3, with D possibly being TRBD1 or TRBD2 (6 bases each). Between the trimmed V and J ends, which lost 7 bases and 3 bases, there was a span of 23 bases. This CDR3 region has 17 residues. Germline V gives CDR1 MNHNS, CDR2 SASEGT. CDR3: CASNPIAGHRKTDTQYF. CDR3 coding DNA: TGTGCCAGCAATCCCATCGCGGGACACCGGAAAACAGATACGCAGTATTTT.

This clonotype was recorded many times. The chain recombines TRBV27 with TRBJ1-5; D is uncertain. Germline V CDR1 and CDR2: MNHEY, SMNVEV (reference sequence). Trimming took off 6 bases at V and 5 bases at J, with 20 bases between the two ends. The CDR3 runs 16 residues. The CDR3 is CASSLRAGSSHQPQHF. DNA for the CDR3: TGTGCCAGCAGCCTAAGGGCAGGAAGCTCCCATCAGCCCCAGCATTTT.

This clonotype was seen only a few times. V gene TRBV6-1 combines with J gene TRBJ2-7, with 7 bases matching TRBD1. Germline lookup yields CDR1 MNHNS and CDR2 SASEGT. The CDR3 is 14 amino acids. Trimming took 6 bases from V and 0 from J; bases not matched to a gene: 5. CDR3 protein: CASRGGVTSYEQYF. The CDR3 DNA follows: TGTGCCAGCAGAGGGGGCGTTACCTCCTACGAGCAGTACTTC.

Ten or more counts support this clonotype. The chain employs TRBV12-5 and TRBJ1-6; D uncertain. The germline V gene encodes CDR1 LGHNT and CDR2 FRNRAP. The CDR3 sequence is 12 residues long. Trimming pared 8 bases from V and 6 bases from J, leaving 8 bases between. The CDR3 spells CASSDGNSPLHF. In nucleotides, the CDR3 is TGTGCTAGTTCCGACGGTAATTCACCCCTCCACTTT.

In this sample, this clonotype turned up many times. The CDR3 is CATSESGRFYNEQFF. CDR3 DNA sequence: TGTGCCACCAGTGAGAGCGGGAGGTTCTACAATGAGCAGTTCTTC. The J gene is TRBJ2-1, the V gene TRBV24-1, with 9 bases identical to TRBD2. CDR1 KGHDR and CDR2 SFDVKD come from the germline V gene. V shed 4 bases and J 3 bases; nucleotides not matched to a gene: 3. CDR3 length: 15 residues.

At least ten counts were recorded for this clonotype. This rearrangement joins TRBV7-2 to TRBJ2-1; 7 bases line up with TRBD1. V lost 2 bases to trimming and J lost 3 bases; unmatched junction nucleotides: 4. Germline assignment: CDR1 SGHTA and CDR2 FQGNSA. This CDR3 is 15 amino acids long. CDR3 coding DNA: TGTGCCAGCAGCTTACCGGGACAGATCTACAATGAGCAGTTCTTC. It codes for CASSLPGQIYNEQFF.

This clonotype has more than one count but fewer than ten. The chain joins TRBV6-5 to TRBJ2-3; TRBD1 aligns across 7 bases. V lost 4 bases, J lost 0 bases, and 4 bases stayed unmatched. The CDR3 runs 15 residues. Germline CDR1 is MNHEY and CDR2 is SVGAGI. DNA for the CDR3: TGTGCCAGCAGTTTCTACAGGGGCAGCACAGATACGCAGTATTTT. Translation: CASSFYRGSTDTQYF.

CDR3 in DNA: TGTGCCAGCAGCGTAGGTTGGGAGCCAGATACGCAGTATTTT. It specifies CASSVGWEPDTQYF. The V call is TRBV9, the J call TRBJ2-3; TRBD2 is a possible D gene (5 bases). Germline V gene lookup returns CDR1 SGDLS and CDR2 YYNGEE. This CDR3 comprises 14 residues. Between the trimmed V and J ends, which lost 0 bases and 4 bases, there was a span of 9 bases.

The chain links TRBV5-6 to TRBJ1-2, with D maybe TRBD1 (5 bases). Germline V lookup: CDR1 SGHDT, CDR2 YYEEEE. There are 13 residues in the CDR3. V lost 4 bases to trimming and J lost 4 bases, with 11 bases between them. CDR3 region: CASSTQDVYGYTF. The CDR3 DNA sequence: TGTGCCAGCAGCACACAGGATGTCTATGGCTACACCTTC.

The chain carries TRBV5-1 and TRBJ1-3; D is ambiguous. Germline V CDR1 and CDR2: SGHRS, YFSETQ. With 4 bases removed from V and 2 bases from J, the gap between germline ends came to 4 bases. The CDR3 runs to 12 residues. The DNA for the CDR3 is TGCGCCAGCAGCCGTACTGGAAACACCATATATTTT. It yields the protein CASSRTGNTIYF.

This clonotype has more than one count but fewer than ten. The chain combines TRBV5-1 with TRBJ2-7; D call uncertain. The CDR3 is 14 residues long. In germline, CDR1 is SGHRS, CDR2 YFSETQ. Trimming shortened V by 1 base and J by 0 bases, and 8 bases separated the two germline ends. DNA for the CDR3: TGCGCCAGCAGCTTGTATCAGAGCTCCTACGAGCAGTACTTC. Its protein is CASSLYQSSYEQYF.

A few counts support this clonotype. The CDR3 carries no conserved terminal phenylalanine or tryptophan, so it likely arises from a read error. The DNA is omitted, as the CDR3 cannot be located on it reliably, and the CDR3 follows TCRdb's listing. The chain couples TRBV28 to TRBJ2-7; the DNA was not used to check the table's D call, TRBD2. Germline CDR1 reads MDHEN; CDR2 reads SYDVKM. The CDR3 length equals 12 residues, ends included. The CDR3 region is CASTNLGGILGY.

This clonotype came up many times. The J gene is TRBJ2-1, the V gene TRBV5-1, with TRBD2 matching over 8 bases. The germline V gene encodes CDR1 SGHRS and CDR2 YFSETQ. J lost 10 bases, V lost 3 bases, and 6 bases had no gene match. The CDR3 is made up of 13 amino acids. The CDR3: CASSSPSGREQFF. The CDR3 bases are TGCGCCAGCAGCTCCCCCAGCGGGAGAGAGCAGTTCTTC.

This clonotype was observed at least ten times. V and J are TRBV7-8 and TRBJ2-1; maybe TRBD2 (6 bases). Trimming removed 5 bases at V and 12 bases at J, with 14 bases between. CDR3 length: 12 residues. The V gene's germline CDR1 is SGHVS and CDR2 FQNEAQ. The CDR3 loop reads CASSGGLEPQFF. Written as DNA, the CDR3 is TGTGCCAGCAGCGGGGGACTCGAACCGCAGTTCTTC.

This chain connects TRBV5-1 to TRBJ2-1; D is possibly TRBD2 (6 bases). The V gene lost 4 bases and the J gene lost 1 base, with 9 bases spanning the gap. This CDR3 has 14 residues. Germline loops: CDR1 SGHRS, CDR2 YFSETQ. CDR3 in DNA: TGCGCCAGCAGCCTGACTAGGTCCTACAATGAGCAGTTCTTC. Amino acids: CASSLTRSYNEQFF.

This clonotype came up many times. The rearrangement uses TRBV10-1 and TRBJ2-3, with D possibly TRBD1 on 6 matching bases. V lost 0 bases and J lost 1, with 11 bases in between. The germline V gene encodes CDR1 WNHNN and CDR2 SYGVQD (reference sequence). The CDR3 extends over 16 amino acids. CDR3 amino acids: CASSESPGHRTDTQYF. CDR3 DNA sequence: TGCGCCAGCAGTGAGTCCCCGGGACATCGCACAGATACGCAGTATTTT.

This clonotype has at least ten counts. The rearrangement joins TRBV28 to TRBJ2-2, with D uncertain. CDR1 and CDR2 from the germline V gene are MDHEN and SYDVKM. V lost 8 bases, J lost 0 bases, and 7 bases lay in between. This CDR3 region has 13 residues. CDR3 nucleotides: TGTGCCAGCGCACATCCGAACACCGGGGAGCTGTTTTTT. It codes for CASAHPNTGELFF.